This T cell receptor (beta chain) appears in the sequencing data of a study of CD8+CD57+ T cells in acquired aplastic anemia. Germline-derived CDR1 and CDR2 are DFQATT and SNEGSKA (reference sequence). The CDR3 is 14 amino acids. V trimming: 5 bases; J trimming: 5 bases; junction bases outside the gene matches: 11. CDR3 and TCR beta VDJ profiling relied on genomic DNA as the template. A single record per CDR3 protein comes from TCRdb applying MiXCR to the reads. Among 200,000 to 250,000 distinct CDR3 sequences, about half were seen once, and the ten largest hold roughly 21%. The sequenced patients had an expansion of CD8+CD57+ cells seen by flow cytometry. In this sample, this clonotype turned up many times.

This clonotype was sampled from a human donor with aplastic anemia. The chain is built from TRBV20-1 and TRBJ2-7; 8 positions match TRBD1. Sequencing input: sorted CD4+, CD8+, or CD8+CD57+ T cells (not recorded which) from PBMCs. Here the CDR3 reads CSALLPTGANEQYF. In DNA form, the CDR3 reads TGCAGTGCTCTACTCCCGACAGGGGCGAACGAGCAGTACTTC.